These T cell receptor beta chains were read from a single sample in a study of blood T cell repertoires in COVID-19. Profiling relied on immunoSEQ multiplex PCR, and the TCRdb table lists in-frame clones only, not all of them. The data contain fewer than 200,000 clones, roughly 79% of them singletons. Sequencing input: peripheral blood. These receptors were collected from a woman aged 70 to 79 with acute or convalescent COVID-19. Both conserved end residues are part of each CDR3. D genes are given only for firm matches. Expanded clones get a size class; other rows say once, few or many, or leave the size out.

D gene	clone size	V gene	J gene	CDR3 protein	CDR3 DNA
TRBD2	NA	TRBV2	TRBJ2-1	CASIASGVHNEQFF	TGTGCCAGTATAGCCAGCGGGGTACACAATGAGCAGTTCTTC
NA	NA	TRBV27	TRBJ2-2	CASSFSTGNTGELFF	TGTGCCAGCAGTTTTTCGACAGGGAACACCGGGGAGCTGTTTTTT
TRBD2	NA	TRBV5-1	TRBJ2-7	CASSLSLAGVYEQYF	TGCGCCAGCAGCTTGTCACTAGCGGGAGTATACGAGCAGTACTTC
NA	NA	TRBV12-5	TRBJ1-5	CASGLDRSNQPQHF	TGTGCTAGTGGTTTGGACAGGTCCAATCAGCCCCAGCATTTT
NA	once	TRBV20-1	TRBJ1-5	CSAALGQPQHF	TGCAGTGCCGCACTTGGTCAGCCCCAGCATTTT
TRBD2	NA	TRBV6-1	TRBJ2-3	CASSDVGLAGTDTQYF	TGTGCCAGCAGTGACGTAGGGCTAGCGGGCACAGATACGCAGTATTTT
TRBD2	NA	TRBV5-1	TRBJ2-1	CASSLGGSSYNEQFF	TGCGCCAGCAGCCTTGGCGGGAGCTCCTACAATGAGCAGTTCTTC
NA	NA	TRBV6-6	TRBJ2-3	CASSLFYRGPASGSRGDTQYF	TGTGCCAGCAGTCTTTTCTACAGGGGGCCCGCTAGCGGGAGTCGGGGAGATACGCAGTATTTT
NA	once	TRBV10-3	TRBJ2-1	CAISDRGNEQFF	TGTGCCATCAGTGATCGGGGCAATGAGCAGTTCTTC
TRBD1	NA	TRBV7-3	TRBJ1-1	CASSLQGPGSGGEAFF	TGTGCCAGCAGCCTACAGGGGCCCGGATCCGGGGGTGAAGCTTTCTTT
NA	NA	TRBV4-1	TRBJ2-7	CASSQGYERIYEQYF	TGCGCCAGCAGCCAAGGGTATGAGAGAATCTACGAGCAGTACTTC
TRBD2	NA	TRBV19	TRBJ2-7	CASSGTEAGVYEQYF	TGTGCCAGTAGTGGAACAGAAGCGGGAGTATACGAGCAGTACTTC
NA	NA	TRBV3-1/TRBV3-2	TRBJ1-1	CASSQALRGAAEAFF	TGTGCCAGCAGCCAAGCCCTCCGTGGAGCCGCTGAAGCTTTCTTT
TRBD2	many	TRBV7-8	TRBJ2-5	CASSFPPKGSGSKIRQETQYF	TGTGCCAGCAGCTTCCCCCCTAAGGGGAGCGGGAGTAAGATACGGCAAGAGACCCAGTACTTC
NA	NA	TRBV5-1	TRBJ1-6	CASSRSAADSPLHF	TGCGCCAGCAGCCGCTCCGCAGCGGATTCACCCCTCCACTTT
TRBD1	NA	TRBV2	TRBJ2-7	CASSDPGTGKYEQYF	TGTGCCAGCAGTGATCCCGGGACAGGGAAGTACGAGCAGTACTTC
TRBD1	NA	TRBV3-1/TRBV3-2	TRBJ2-2	CASSHRQGSGELFF	TGTGCCAGCAGCCACCGACAGGGCTCCGGGGAGCTGTTTTTT
NA	NA	TRBV5-1	TRBJ1-5	CASSLSPGYQPQHF	TGCGCCAGCAGCTTGAGCCCAGGGTACCAGCCCCAGCATTTT
NA	NA	TRBV18	TRBJ1-1	CASSPSRGRTEAFF	TGTGCCAGCTCACCAAGCAGGGGTAGGACTGAAGCTTTCTTT
NA	NA	TRBV6-1	TRBJ2-1	CASSEMKGTPGEQFF	TGTGCCAGCAGTGAAATGAAAGGGACACCTGGTGAGCAGTTCTTC
TRBD2	NA	TRBV9	TRBJ2-2	CASSVRLATTGELFF	TGTGCCAGCAGCGTAAGACTAGCGACCACCGGGGAGCTGTTTTTT
NA	NA	TRBV5-1	TRBJ1-1	CASSNGQGTEAFF	TGCGCCAGTTCCAATGGGCAGGGCACTGAAGCTTTCTTT
TRBD2	NA	TRBV6-2/TRBV6-3	TRBJ2-1	CASSPGTSGNEQFF	TGTGCCAGCAGTCCGGGGACTAGCGGGAATGAGCAGTTCTTC
TRBD1	NA	TRBV3-1/TRBV3-2	TRBJ2-7	CASSQSTGGYEQYF	TGTGCCAGCAGCCAATCGACAGGGGGGTACGAGCAGTACTTC
NA	few	TRBV2	TRBJ2-7	CASGLTSYYEQYF	TGTGCCAGCGGACTTACTTCCTACTACGAGCAGTACTTC
NA	few	TRBV5-1	TRBJ2-2	CASSLRQNTGELFF	TGCGCCAGCAGCCTCCGACAGAACACCGGGGAGCTGTTTTTT
TRBD1	NA	TRBV9	TRBJ1-1	CASSGPGGPLNTEAFF	TGTGCCAGCAGCGGACCAGGGGGCCCTTTGAACACTGAAGCTTTCTTT
TRBD1	once	TRBV29-1	TRBJ2-5	CSVLTGGGETQYF	TGCAGCGTTCTAACAGGGGGCGGAGAGACCCAGTACTTC
NA	NA	TRBV12-3/TRBV12-4	TRBJ1-2	CASSRGGAYGYTF	TGTGCCAGCAGCCGGGGAGGGGCATATGGCTACACCTTC
NA	NA	TRBV15	TRBJ2-2	CATSRGAGRTGELFF	TGTGCCACCAGCAGAGGGGCGGGGAGAACCGGGGAGCTGTTTTTT
NA	once	TRBV4-2	TRBJ1-1	CASSQDPGRGTEAFF	TGTGCCAGCAGCCAAGATCCGGGCAGAGGGACTGAAGCTTTCTTT
TRBD2	few	TRBV2	TRBJ2-7	CASSESGLAESSYEQYF	TGTGCCAGCAGTGAATCGGGACTAGCGGAGAGCTCCTACGAGCAGTACTTC
TRBD1	NA	TRBV12-3/TRBV12-4	TRBJ1-1	CASSFQGGTEAFF	TGTGCCAGCAGTTTTCAGGGGGGCACTGAAGCTTTCTTT
NA	few	TRBV20-1	TRBJ2-5	CSASVRRDQETQYF	TGCAGTGCTAGTGTCCGGAGGGATCAAGAGACCCAGTACTTC
NA	NA	TRBV2	TRBJ1-3	CASGGDAINTIYF	TGTGCCAGCGGCGGGGACGCCATAAACACCATATATTTT
NA	once	TRBV18	TRBJ1-5	CASSPPPGNQPQHF	TGTGCCAGCTCACCACCCCCGGGCAATCAGCCCCAGCATTTT